These T cell receptor beta chains were read from a single sample in a study of T-cell reconstitution after alpha-beta-depleted transplantation in children. TCRdb itself ran the PCR reads through MiXCR, one entry per CDR3 protein. This sample has about 980,000 distinct CDR3 sequences, with 25% to 30% found just once. The sequencing here drew on PBMCs, mostly from graft donor cells, taken 360 days after TCRalphabeta/CD19-depleted stem cell transplant. The receptors were sampled from a boy in the first two years of life who had a stem cell transplant for SCID, so the T cells may come from the graft donor. Each CDR3 is given with its conserved first and last residue. A D gene is named only where the DNA matches it firmly. Clone size is stated in some rows and not others, as once, few, many or a class when expanded.

TRBJ2-5 | - | TRBD2 | TRBV7-7 | CASSSGPAGTQETQYF | TGTGCCAGCAGCTCGGGCCCAGCGGGAACCCAAGAGACCCAGTACTTC
TRBJ2-5 | few | - | TRBV10-3 | CAISDAGRGETQYF | TGTGCCATCAGTGACGCGGGGCGTGGAGAGACCCAGTACTTC
TRBJ2-6 | - | - | TRBV6-1 | CASRDVSSGANVLTF | TGTGCCAGCCGGGACGTGAGCTCTGGGGCCAACGTCCTGACTTTC
TRBJ2-3 | - | - | TRBV12-3/TRBV12-4 | CASSFRGIADTQYF | TGTGCCAGCAGTTTTAGGGGTATCGCGGATACGCAGTATTTT
TRBJ2-7 | few | TRBD2 | TRBV29-1 | CSVVWAGGPSVPYEQYF | TGCAGCGTTGTCTGGGCGGGGGGGCCGTCGGTCCCCTACGAGCAGTACTTC
TRBJ2-1 | - | - | TRBV12-3/TRBV12-4 | CASSLGPLTWTLYNEQFF | TGTGCCAGCAGTTTAGGCCCCCTCACATGGACCTTATACAATGAGCAGTTCTTC
TRBJ2-7 | - | - | TRBV5-1 | CASSLAWGTTIYEQYF | TGCGCCAGCAGCTTGGCGTGGGGGACCACCATCTACGAGCAGTACTTC
TRBJ2-7 | - | TRBD2 | TRBV4-1 | CASSQEWGGYEQYF | TGCGCCAGCAGCCAAGAATGGGGGGGATACGAGCAGTACTTC
TRBJ2-3 | - | - | TRBV12-3/TRBV12-4 | CASSTHVPGADTQYF | TGTGCCAGCAGTACCCACGTCCCGGGGGCAGATACGCAGTATTTT
TRBJ2-1 | - | - | TRBV5-4 | CASSVGDNAYNEQFF | TGTGCCAGCAGCGTCGGGGATAACGCCTACAATGAGCAGTTCTTC
TRBJ1-5 | few | TRBD1 | TRBV6-1 | CASSPDRGYSNQPQHF | TGTGCCAGCAGTCCGGACAGGGGGTATAGCAATCAGCCCCAGCATTTT
TRBJ2-5 | - | - | TRBV7-3 | CASSADGLAEETQYF | TGTGCCAGCAGCGCCGACGGCCTAGCTGAAGAGACCCAGTACTTC
TRBJ2-4 | few | - | TRBV12-3/TRBV12-4 | CASSQFRGPNIQYF | TGTGCCAGCAGCCAATTCAGGGGACCCAACATTCAGTACTTC
TRBJ2-1 | - | - | TRBV7-2 | CASSLGQYREQFF | TGTGCCAGCAGCTTAGGTCAATATCGGGAGCAGTTCTTC
TRBJ2-1 | - | - | TRBV5-5 | CASSPGITYNEQFF | TGTGCCAGCAGTCCGGGGATTACCTACAATGAGCAGTTCTTC
TRBJ2-1 | - | TRBD2 | TRBV10-3 | CAISSSGGNNEQFF | TGTGCCATCAGCTCTAGCGGGGGGAACAATGAGCAGTTCTTC
TRBJ2-2 | few | - | TRBV24-1 | CATSDPRGPTGELFF | TGTGCCACCAGTGATCCTCGGGGGCCCACCGGGGAGCTGTTTTTT
TRBJ2-3 | few | - | TRBV12-3/TRBV12-4 | CASSPVVWGASTDTQYF | TGTGCCAGCAGCCCCGTTGTATGGGGGGCGAGCACAGATACGCAGTATTTT
TRBJ2-2 | - | - | TRBV6-1 | CASNIQGNTGELFF | TGTGCCAGCAACATACAGGGGAACACCGGGGAGCTGTTTTTT
TRBJ1-1 | - | - | TRBV29-1 | CSVVRADSNTEAFF | TGCAGCGTTGTTCGCGCCGACAGTAACACTGAAGCTTTCTTT
TRBJ2-1 | - | TRBD1 | TRBV4-1 | CASSQDYGTGIYNEQFF | TGCGCCAGCAGCCAAGATTACGGGACAGGGATATACAATGAGCAGTTCTTC
TRBJ2-1 | few | TRBD1 | TRBV10-3 | CAMGRQGNEQFF | TGTGCCATGGGACGACAGGGCAATGAGCAGTTCTTC
TRBJ2-7 | few | TRBD1 | TRBV20-1 | CSATPGTGNEQYF | TGCAGTGCCACCCCCGGGACAGGGAACGAGCAGTACTTC
TRBJ2-1 | - | - | TRBV7-9 | CASSSAGGEYNEQFF | TGTGCCAGCAGCTCCGCAGGGGGGGAGTACAATGAGCAGTTCTTC
TRBJ2-3 | - | - | TRBV5-1 | CASSLVGGLSTDTQYF | TGCGCCAGCAGCTTGGTAGGAGGGCTTAGCACAGATACGCAGTATTTT
TRBJ2-1 | few | TRBD2 | TRBV29-1 | CSVESRASGAQFF | TGCAGCGTTGAAAGCAGGGCTAGCGGAGCTCAGTTCTTC
TRBJ2-3 | few | - | TRBV15 | CATSRAPWVAIADTQYF | TGTGCCACCAGCAGGGCTCCGTGGGTAGCGATAGCAGATACGCAGTATTTT
TRBJ2-3 | - | TRBD2 | TRBV12-3/TRBV12-4 | CASSPHSGGADTQYF | TGTGCCAGCAGCCCCCATAGCGGGGGGGCAGATACGCAGTATTTT
TRBJ1-1 | - | - | TRBV10-3 | CAISESVANTEAFF | TGTGCCATCAGTGAGTCGGTGGCAAACACTGAAGCTTTCTTT
TRBJ2-7 | many | TRBD2 | TRBV10-3 | CAISVASGPYEQYF | TGTGCCATCAGTGTCGCTAGCGGCCCCTACGAGCAGTACTTC
TRBJ2-6 | - | - | TRBV10-2 | CASMPPGTGANVLTF | TGCGCCAGCATGCCCCCAGGGACCGGGGCCAACGTCCTGACTTTC
TRBJ2-7 | - | - | TRBV10-3 | CAISEPRGGRVYEQYF | TGTGCCATCAGTGAGCCCAGAGGGGGAAGGGTCTACGAGCAGTACTTC
TRBJ2-2 | few | TRBD2 | TRBV7-3 | CASSLRLAGAANTGELFF | TGTGCCAGCAGCTTAAGACTAGCGGGGGCCGCGAACACCGGGGAGCTGTTTTTT
TRBJ2-7 | - | - | TRBV5-1 | CASSFGGNYEQYF | TGCGCCAGCAGCTTTGGAGGGAACTACGAGCAGTACTTC
TRBJ1-2 | few | - | TRBV15 | CATSRDLQGGGYTF | TGTGCCACCAGCAGAGATCTACAGGGTGGCGGCTACACCTTC
TRBJ1-1 | - | - | TRBV4-3 | CASSQDDGNTEAFF | TGCGCCAGCAGCCAAGATGACGGGAACACTGAAGCTTTCTTT
TRBJ2-5 | - | TRBD2 | TRBV25-1 | CASRSRAKLAGGSQETQYF | TGTGCCAGCAGATCACGAGCTAAGCTAGCGGGGGGCTCCCAAGAGACCCAGTACTTC
TRBJ1-2 | few | TRBD1 | TRBV2 | CATETGFDYGYTF | TGTGCCACAGAGACAGGGTTTGACTATGGCTACACCTTC
TRBJ2-7 | - | TRBD2 | TRBV4-2 | CASSQSRLAVTEQYF | TGTGCCAGCAGCCAATCCCGACTAGCGGTTACCGAGCAGTACTTC
TRBJ2-5 | - | TRBD2 | TRBV12-3/TRBV12-4 | CASRRLAGSARETQYF | TGTGCCAGCAGACGACTAGCGGGGTCCGCCCGGGAGACCCAGTACTTC
TRBJ1-3 | few | - | TRBV7-8 | CASSSNYPGNTIYF | TGTGCCAGCAGCTCCAATTACCCTGGAAACACCATATATTTT
TRBJ2-4 | few | - | TRBV7-9 | CASSSRDLAKNIQYF | TGTGCCAGCAGCTCCAGGGATCTAGCCAAAAACATTCAGTACTTC
TRBJ2-2 | few | - | TRBV29-1 | CSVSGTGELFF | TGCAGCGTTAGCGGCACCGGGGAGCTGTTTTTT
TRBJ1-6 | - | - | TRBV28 | CASSLGGYSSYNSPLHF | TGTGCCAGCAGCCTAGGGGGGTACAGCTCCTATAATTCACCCCTCCACTTT
TRBJ2-7 | once | - | TRBV29-1 | CSVEDVDSSSKQYF | TGCAGCGTTGAAGATGTTGACAGTAGTTCCAAGCAGTACTTC
TRBJ2-5 | - | TRBD1 | TRBV7-2 | CASSLTGQGAETQYF | TGTGCCAGCAGCTTAACCGGACAGGGAGCGGAGACCCAGTACTTC
TRBJ2-3 | - | TRBD1 | TRBV6-1 | CASSQNRGLGTDTQYF | TGTGCCAGCAGTCAGAACAGGGGGTTGGGAACAGATACGCAGTATTTT
TRBJ2-3 | few | - | TRBV24-1 | CATSDLGNSGRVTQYF | TGTGCCACCAGTGATTTAGGAAATTCGGGACGGGTTACGCAGTATTTT
TRBJ2-5 | - | - | TRBV29-1 | CSGGTGGKETQYF | TGCAGCGGCGGGACTGGGGGGAAAGAGACCCAGTACTTC
TRBJ2-5 | - | TRBD1 | TRBV29-1 | CSATTTGGQTQYF | TGCAGCGCTACTACTACAGGGGGCCAGACCCAGTACTTC
TRBJ2-7 | - | TRBD1 | TRBV5-1 | CASSLGQGSGEQYF | TGCGCCAGCAGCTTGGGACAGGGTTCGGGCGAGCAGTACTTC
TRBJ2-5 | - | TRBD1 | TRBV9 | CASSPGRGQGILYQETQYF | TGTGCCAGCAGCCCCGGGAGGGGACAGGGGATTTTGTACCAAGAGACCCAGTACTTC
TRBJ2-6 | - | TRBD1 | TRBV2 | CASSAGTGQRSGANVLTF | TGTGCCAGCAGTGCCGGGACAGGTCAGCGCTCTGGGGCCAACGTCCTGACTTTC
TRBJ1-3 | few | - | TRBV6-1 | CASSLLGSQGNTIYF | TGTGCCAGCAGCCTACTGGGGTCCCAGGGAAACACCATATATTTT
TRBJ2-7 | many | - | TRBV3-1 | CASSPVVGSSYEQYF | TGTGCCAGCAGCCCAGTGGTGGGAAGCTCCTACGAGCAGTACTTC
TRBJ2-3 | - | TRBD2 | TRBV6-1 | CASSRLRSTSGDTQYF | TGTGCCAGCAGTAGATTGAGGTCGACTAGCGGGGATACGCAGTATTTT
TRBJ1-1 | few | - | TRBV4-2 | CASRVGGDTEAFF | TGTGCCAGCAGGGTCGGGGGGGACACTGAAGCTTTCTTT